The 11 T cell receptor beta chains below all came from one sample that was sequenced in a study of vaccination and CD4 T cells after COVID-19. The Oncomine TCR Beta short-read assay generated sequence data from the DNA of cultured CD4+ T cells. TCRdb redid the calling of the PCR reads with MiXCR, one entry per CDR3 protein. The sample lists around 5,000 distinct CDR3 sequences, about 34% occurring once. For these TCRs, the target antigens are not known. Regarding treatment: roughly ten-day PBMC culture with coronavirus spike peptide pools or control peptides (ViraFEST assay). The sequencing used CD4+ T cells from blood, cultured in vitro, collected after SARS-CoV-2 vaccination. Source of these receptors: a human donor who had recovered from COVID-19.

In this sample, this clonotype turned up once. The gene calls are TRBV12-3 or TRBV12-4 and TRBJ2-7, with TRBD1 identical over 8 bases. The V gene end was trimmed by 1 base and the J gene end by 2 bases; junction bases not matched to a gene: 4. The CDR3 has 15 residues. The DNA for the CDR3 is TGTGCCAGCAGTTTAGGACAGGGGCTGACCTACGAGCAGTACTTC. It specifies CASSLGQGLTYEQYF.

This chain joins TRBV5-1 and TRBJ2-5, with no clear D. Deletions cut 4 bases from V and 5 bases from J, with 18 bases between. This CDR3 has 15 residues. Germline V gene data show CDR1 as SGHRS and CDR2 as YFSETQ. The chain's CDR3 is CASSRRTDLAETQYF. CDR3 in DNA: TGCGCCAGCAGCCGACGGACGGACCTGGCTGAGACCCAGTACTTC.

This sequence joins TRBV7-2 and TRBJ2-3, with 12 bases fitting TRBD2. This CDR3 has 16 amino acids. V shed 4 bases, J shed 4 bases, and the junction held 6 bases outside the gene matches. Germline lookup yields CDR1 SGHTA and CDR2 FQGNSA. CDR3 protein: CASSWSSGGAADTQYF. CDR3 bases: TGTGCCAGCAGCTGGTCTAGCGGGGGGGCCGCAGATACGCAGTATTTT.

This clonotype is categorized as large. V gene TRBV27 combines with J gene TRBJ2-2; TRBD1 matches 7 bases. CDR1 MNHEY and CDR2 SMNVEV come from the germline V gene (reference sequence). The CDR3 contains 15 residues. V was clipped by 4 bases and J by 3 bases; unmatched bases: 5. The chain's CDR3 is CASSSGDRDTGELFF. The CDR3 DNA follows: TGTGCCAGCAGTTCCGGAGACAGGGACACCGGGGAGCTGTTTTTT.

The chain uses TRBV30 and TRBJ2-6; tentative D call: TRBD2 (5 bases). The CDR3 is made up of 16 amino acids. V lost 2 bases, J lost 5 bases, and 16 bases lay in between. CDR1 GTSNPN and CDR2 SVGIG come from the germline V gene (reference sequence). The CDR3 bases are TGTGCCTGGAGTCCGGGGAGCGGTCAGTGGGCCAACGTCCTGACTTTC. Translated: CAWSPGSGQWANVLTF.

V gene TRBV29-1 combines with J gene TRBJ1-2, with D possibly TRBD1 on 5 matching bases. Deletions cut 5 bases from V and 0 bases from J, with 16 bases between. CDR3 size: 15 residues. The germline CDR1 and CDR2 sequences are SQVTM and ANQGSEA. The CDR3 protein is CSVRIRGDSNYGYTF. DNA of the CDR3: TGCAGCGTTCGAATTCGGGGGGACTCTAACTATGGCTACACCTTC.

The CDR3 DNA sequence: TGCGCCAGCAGCTTGTCCAGGGTTCAAGAGACCCAGTACTTC. It codes for CASSLSRVQETQYF. This rearrangement joins TRBV5-1 to TRBJ2-5; the D gene is possibly TRBD1 (5 bases). The ends were cut back, 1 base at V and 2 bases at J, with 9 bases in the middle. Germline CDR1 and CDR2: SGHRS and YFSETQ. There are 14 residues in the CDR3.

This clonotype was observed a few times. The chain carries TRBV7-9 and TRBJ2-2, with unresolved D. The germline CDR1 and CDR2 sequences are SEHNR and FQNEAQ (reference sequence). Trimming took off 5 bases at V and 1 base at J, with 8 bases between the two ends. The CDR3 covers 14 residues. CDR3 region: CASSADKNTGELFF. The CDR3 DNA reads TGTGCCAGCAGCGCAGACAAGAACACCGGGGAGCTGTTTTTT.

V usage is TRBV6-4 and J usage is TRBJ1-2; D call uncertain. V was clipped by 4 bases and J by 2 bases, with 8 bases between them. The CDR3 is 13 amino acids. Germline lookup yields CDR1 MRHNA and CDR2 SNTAGT. This chain's CDR3 is CASSGGPNYGYTF. CDR3 nucleotides: TGTGCCAGCAGTGGAGGTCCGAACTATGGCTACACCTTC.

The chain recombines TRBV6-1 with TRBJ1-6; D unresolved. This CDR3 is built from 13 residues. Germline V gives CDR1 MNHNS, CDR2 SASEGT. Trimming removed 5 bases at V and 4 bases at J, with 6 bases between. DNA of the CDR3: TGTGCCAGCAGTATGGGTTATAATTCACCCCTCCACTTT. This sequence encodes CASSMGYNSPLHF.

This chain uses TRBV30 with TRBJ1-1; D call uncertain. Deletions cut 0 bases from V and 6 bases from J, with 17 bases between. Germline loops: CDR1 GTSNPN, CDR2 SVGIG (reference sequence). The CDR3 runs 15 residues. CDR3 DNA sequence: TGTGCCTGGAGTGTCCGACTCGATCCCGGCCCTGAAGCTTTCTTT. It encodes CAWSVRLDPGPEAFF.